The 18 T cell receptor beta chains in this list originate from one sample, sequenced in a study of T cell repertoires in cytomegalovirus infection. Using its own MiXCR run on the reads, TCRdb lists one record per CDR3 protein. The sample yields under 150,000 distinct CDR3 sequences, roughly 8.2% seen once. The sequenced sample was PBMCs. The receptors derive from a human donor in good health (CMV status not recorded). Some clones in this sample may be carry-over from other donors' samples.

V gene TRBV18 combines with J gene TRBJ1-5; maybe TRBD1 (6 bases). Trimming pared 2 bases from V and 5 bases from J, leaving 10 bases between. CDR1 and CDR2 (germline): KGHSH, LQKENI. CDR3 length: 14 amino acids. The CDR3 DNA reads as TGTGCCAGCTCACCAAAAGGGGGAGATCAGCCCCAGCATTTT. Translating it yields CASSPKGGDQPQHF.

This clonotype was found many times. The rearrangement uses TRBV7-2 and TRBJ1-1; no firm D call. CDR3 length equals 15 residues. V was shortened by 5 bases and J by 0 bases, with 13 bases between the two germline ends. The V gene's germline CDR1 is SGHTA and CDR2 FQGNSA. CDR3 loop: CASSGNRGMNTEAFF. The CDR3 DNA reads as TGTGCCAGCAGCGGAAACAGAGGGATGAACACTGAAGCTTTCTTT.

The sample holds many counts of this clonotype. The gene calls are TRBV6-6 and TRBJ2-7; D is ambiguous. This CDR3 comprises 14 residues. The V gene's germline CDR1 is MNHNY and CDR2 SVGAGI (reference sequence). Trimming removed 6 bases from V and 4 bases from J, with 16 bases in between. The CDR3 DNA is TGTGCCAGCAGACAAAACTCACGAACTTACGAGCAGTACTTC. Amino acid sequence: CASRQNSRTYEQYF.

This CDR3 is CSVGTHDGRYEQYF. The CDR3 DNA reads TGCAGCGTCGGAACCCACGATGGTCGCTACGAGCAGTACTTC. The V gene is TRBV29-1, the J gene TRBJ2-7; D gene ambiguous. The CDR3 runs to 14 residues. Per germline, CDR1 SQVTM and CDR2 ANQGSEA. The ends were cut back, 6 bases at V and 3 bases at J, with 18 bases in the middle.

This clonotype was seen at least ten times. The J gene is TRBJ2-7, the V gene TRBV19; 7 nucleotides match TRBD1. The V and J ends lost 5 bases and 3 bases, in that order; junction bases with no gene match: 7. CDR3 size: 14 residues. Germline CDR1 reads LNHDA; CDR2 reads SQIVND (reference sequence). DNA for the CDR3: TGTGCCAGTAGTTTTGCAGGGGGTCTCTACGAGCAGTACTTC. Amino acids: CASSFAGGLYEQYF. Together with reference TRBV19 and TRBJ2-7, the CDR3 gives the full variable domain: DGGITQSPKYLFRKEGQNVTLSCEQNLNHDAMYWYRQDPGQGLRLIYYSQIVNDFQKGDIAEGYSVSREKKESFPLTVTSAQKNPTAFYLCASSFAGGLYEQYFGPGTRLTVT.

In its sample, this clonotype was seen a few times. The rearrangement uses TRBV6-1 and TRBJ2-5; maybe TRBD2 (6 bases). This CDR3 is 14 amino acids long. The germline V gene has CDR1 MNHNS and CDR2 SASEGT. The V gene lost 2 bases and the J gene lost 0 bases, with 7 bases spanning the gap. Here the CDR3 DNA reads TGTGCCAGCAGTGAATGGGGGGACCAAGAGACCCAGTACTTC. Translated, it gives CASSEWGDQETQYF.

This clonotype appeared many times. V and J are TRBV20-1 and TRBJ1-1; TRBD1 aligns across 10 bases. From germline, CDR1 is DFQATT and CDR2 SNEGSKA (reference sequence). V was clipped by 5 bases and J by 4 bases; unmatched bases: 4. The CDR3 is made up of 13 amino acids. The CDR3 spells CSAWDRGITEAFF. For the CDR3, the DNA is TGCAGTGCTTGGGACAGGGGTATCACTGAAGCTTTCTTT.

This clonotype was seen a few times. The chain uses TRBV28 and TRBJ1-1; D remains unclear. The V and J ends lost 3 bases and 11 bases respectively, with 10 bases between them. Germline V lookup: CDR1 MDHEN, CDR2 SYDVKM. CDR3 length equals 11 residues. CDR3 sequence reads: CASSLKVAAFF. As DNA, the CDR3 is TGTGCCAGCAGTTTGAAGGTGGCTGCTTTCTTT. The full variable domain, rest sourced from reference TRBV28 and TRBJ1-1, is DVKVTQSSRYLVKRTGEKVFLECVQDMDHENMFWYRQDPGLGLRLIYFSYDVKMKEKGDIPEGYSVSREKKERFSLILESASTNQTSMYLCASSLKVAAFFGQGTRLTVV.

This clonotype was seen many times. The chain couples TRBV7-2 to TRBJ1-6; D is possibly TRBD1 (5 bases). The V and J ends lost 1 base and 7 bases respectively, with 11 bases between them. The germline V gene encodes CDR1 SGHTA and CDR2 FQGNSA. This CDR3 contains 15 residues. CDR3: CASSLDRGRNSPLHF. The CDR3 nucleotides read TGTGCCAGCAGCTTAGATCGGGGGAGAAATTCACCCCTCCACTTT.

This clonotype came up many times. The chain employs TRBV7-2 and TRBJ1-3; D gene uncertain. The CDR3 loop spans 16 amino acids. Per the germline V gene, CDR1 is SGHTA and CDR2 is FQGNSA. Trimming removed 2 bases from V and 1 base from J, with 12 bases in between. The CDR3 DNA is TGTGCCAGCAGCTTAAAGCCTGCAGGATCTGGAAACACCATATATTTT. This gives the protein CASSLKPAGSGNTIYF.

The sample holds many counts of this clonotype. The V call is TRBV12-3 or TRBV12-4, the J call TRBJ2-3, with a tentative D call TRBD1 (6 bases). The V and J ends lost 7 bases and 5 bases respectively, with 16 bases between them. CDR3 length equals 14 residues. Here the CDR3 reads CASTPAAQGDTQYF. The CDR3 DNA reads TGTGCCAGCACCCCCGCCGCACAGGGAGATACGCAGTATTTT.

This clonotype was seen repeatedly, ten times or more. V is TRBV6-5 and J is TRBJ1-1; D may be TRBD1 (6 bases). Germline assignment: CDR1 MNHEY and CDR2 SVGAGI. This CDR3 comprises 13 residues. V lost 8 bases and J 1 base, leaving 11 bases between the germline ends. Written as DNA, the CDR3 is TGTGCCAGCGGCAGGGGATCGAACACTGAAGCTTTCTTT. Protein: CASGRGSNTEAFF.

This clonotype was seen ten or more times. This sequence joins TRBV7-2 and TRBJ2-7, with D perhaps TRBD2 (5 bases). Trimming stripped 1 base from V and 3 bases from J, with 10 bases between. The CDR3 is made up of 14 amino acids. Germline CDR1 and CDR2: SGHTA and FQGNSA. This CDR3 is CASSLGPGSYEQYF. CDR3 sequence (DNA): TGTGCCAGCAGCTTAGGTCCGGGGAGCTACGAGCAGTACTTC.

This clonotype was observed a few times. The chain is built from TRBV5-6 and TRBJ2-1, with 13 bases that match TRBD2. The ends lost 4 bases at V and 1 base at J; junction bases unmatched: 8. The CDR3 contains 18 residues. Germline values: CDR1 SGHDT, CDR2 YYEEEE. The CDR3 region is CASSPTSGGARSYNEQFF. Written as DNA, the CDR3 is TGTGCCAGCAGCCCCACTAGCGGGGGGGCACGATCCTACAATGAGCAGTTCTTC.

This clonotype was detected ten times or more. The rearrangement links TRBV28 to TRBJ1-2; D is perhaps TRBD1 (5 bases). In germline, CDR1 is MDHEN, CDR2 SYDVKM. The CDR3 loop spans 13 amino acids. V was trimmed by 3 bases and J by 13 bases, leaving 18 bases between them. CDR3 sequence (DNA): TGTGCCAGCAGTTTGGGGGTCGAGGGGCGTCTCACCTTC. Encoded protein: CASSLGVEGRLTF.

Only a few counts were recorded for this clonotype. The rearrangement joins TRBV11-3 to TRBJ2-2; 7 bases align to TRBD2. Germline loops: CDR1 SGHNT, CDR2 YENEEA. The trim removed 5 bases at V and 5 bases at J, leaving 8 bases unmatched. CDR3 length equals 15 residues. CDR3 residues: CASSRTGLYTGELFF. The CDR3 DNA follows: TGTGCCAGCAGCCGGACGGGACTATATACCGGGGAGCTGTTTTTT.

This clonotype was found a few times. The CDR3 spells CASSSQGARETQYF. CDR3 nucleotide sequence: TGCGCCAGCAGCTCACAGGGGGCGAGAGAGACCCAGTACTTC. The chain couples TRBV5-1 to TRBJ2-5, with 9 nucleotides matching TRBD1. The CDR3 is made up of 14 amino acids. V dropped 3 bases and J dropped 4; count of bases not matched to a gene: 4. Germline CDR1 is SGHRS and CDR2 is YFSETQ.

This clonotype was counted many times. The chain recombines TRBV12-3 or TRBV12-4 with TRBJ2-3; D perhaps matches TRBD2 (6 bases). Trimming pared 6 bases from V and 6 bases from J, leaving 10 bases between. The CDR3 runs 12 residues. This CDR3 reads CASSREQDTQYF. The CDR3 DNA reads TGTGCCAGCAGCCGGGAGCAGGATACGCAGTATTTT.